This T cell receptor beta chain stems from a study of control samples from healthy donors and cancer patients. This CDR3 comprises 13 residues. Germline V gene sequence: CDR1 LGHDT, CDR2 YNNKEL (reference sequence). V dropped 1 base and J dropped 4 bases, with 8 bases sitting between them. The repertoire was sequenced with immunoSEQ multiplex PCR; TCRdb's copy has only in-frame clones and lacks some. The data show approximately 87,000 clones, over 85% seen once. The receptor comes from a woman aged 40 to 55 with lung cancer. Specimen: PBMCs. This chain joins TRBV3-1 (or the pseudogene TRBV3-2) and TRBJ2-7; D is perhaps TRBD2 (5 bases). The CDR3 here is CASSQAGGYEQYF. The CDR3 DNA follows: TGTGCCAGCAGCCAAGCAGGCGGGTACGAGCAGTACTTC.